This T cell receptor beta chain was profiled in a study of blood T cell repertoires in COVID-19. This clone was found once. The ends lost 3 bases at V and 1 base at J; junction bases unmatched: 2. Germline V gene data show CDR1 as MDHEN and CDR2 as SYDVKM. The CDR3 extends over 15 amino acids. Generated by immunoSEQ multiplex PCR, the TCRdb table keeps only in-frame clones and is missing some. The table has 300,000 to 450,000 clones, approximately 89% seen once. Sequenced sample: peripheral blood. The receptor's source is an older woman with COVID-19, enrolled during active disease. The chain employs TRBV28 and TRBJ2-3; the match to TRBD2 covers 9 bases. The CDR3 DNA reads as TGTGCCAGCAGTTTCAGGACTAGCGGCACAGATACGCAGTATTTT. It specifies CASSFRTSGTDTQYF.